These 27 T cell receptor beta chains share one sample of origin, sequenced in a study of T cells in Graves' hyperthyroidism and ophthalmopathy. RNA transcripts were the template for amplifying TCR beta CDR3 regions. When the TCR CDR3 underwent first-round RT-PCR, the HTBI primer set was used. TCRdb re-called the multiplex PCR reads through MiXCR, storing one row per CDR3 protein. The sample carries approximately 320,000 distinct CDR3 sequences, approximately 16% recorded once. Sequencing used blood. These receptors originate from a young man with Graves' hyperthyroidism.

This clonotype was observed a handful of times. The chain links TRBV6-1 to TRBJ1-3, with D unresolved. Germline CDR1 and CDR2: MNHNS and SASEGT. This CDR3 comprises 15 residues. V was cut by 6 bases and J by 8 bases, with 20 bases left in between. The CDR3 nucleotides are TGTGCCAGCAGATCACACGGAGGGATCGGGCACACCATATATTTT. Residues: CASRSHGGIGHTIYF.

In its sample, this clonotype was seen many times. The CDR3 protein is CASSLDGTGELFF. In DNA form, the CDR3 reads TGTGCCAGCAGCTTAGATGGTACCGGGGAGCTGTTTTTT. The chain has TRBV7-2 and TRBJ2-2; D unresolved. Trimming pared 1 base from V and 5 bases from J, leaving 5 bases between. The germline V gene encodes CDR1 SGHTA and CDR2 FQGNSA. This CDR3 region has 13 residues.

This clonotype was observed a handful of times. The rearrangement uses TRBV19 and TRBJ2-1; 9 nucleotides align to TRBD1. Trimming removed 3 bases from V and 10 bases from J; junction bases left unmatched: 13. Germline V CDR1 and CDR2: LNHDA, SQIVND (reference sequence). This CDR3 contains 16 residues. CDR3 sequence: CASSIIEGQGGLEQFF. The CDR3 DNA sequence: TGTGCCAGTAGTATTATTGAGGGACAGGGCGGTTTGGAGCAGTTCTTC.

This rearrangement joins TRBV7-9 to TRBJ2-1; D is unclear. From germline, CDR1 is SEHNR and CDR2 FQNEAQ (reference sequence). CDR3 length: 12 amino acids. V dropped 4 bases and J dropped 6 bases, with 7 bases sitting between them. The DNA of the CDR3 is TGTGCCAGCAGCTCACATTTCAATGAGCAGTTCTTC. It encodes CASSSHFNEQFF.

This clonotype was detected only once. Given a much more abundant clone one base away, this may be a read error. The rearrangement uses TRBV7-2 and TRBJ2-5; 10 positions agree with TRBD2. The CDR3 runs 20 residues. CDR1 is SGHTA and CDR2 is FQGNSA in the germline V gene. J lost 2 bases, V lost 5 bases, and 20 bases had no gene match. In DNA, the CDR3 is TGTACCAGCAGCCCGGTATTAGGGACTAGCGCCCGAACGAAGCAAGAGACCCAGTACTTC. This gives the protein CTSSPVLGTSARTKQETQYF.

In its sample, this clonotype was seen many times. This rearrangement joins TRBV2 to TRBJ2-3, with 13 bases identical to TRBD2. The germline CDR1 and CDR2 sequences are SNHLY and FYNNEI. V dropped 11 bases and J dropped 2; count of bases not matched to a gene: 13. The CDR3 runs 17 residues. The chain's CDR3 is CAGRPRTSGRVTDTQYF. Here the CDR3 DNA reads TGTGCCGGTCGCCCGCGGACTAGCGGGAGAGTCACAGATACGCAGTATTTT.

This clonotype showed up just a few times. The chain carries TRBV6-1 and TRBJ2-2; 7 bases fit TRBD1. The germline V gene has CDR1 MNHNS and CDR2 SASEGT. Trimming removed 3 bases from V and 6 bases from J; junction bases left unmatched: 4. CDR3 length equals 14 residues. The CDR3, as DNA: TGTGCCAGCAGTGAGGGACAGAGTTCCGGGGAGCTGTTTTTT. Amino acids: CASSEGQSSGELFF.

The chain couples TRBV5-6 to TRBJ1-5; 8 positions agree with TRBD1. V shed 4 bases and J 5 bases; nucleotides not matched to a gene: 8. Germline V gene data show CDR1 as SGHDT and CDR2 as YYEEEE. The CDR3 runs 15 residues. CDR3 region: CASSQDRGADQPQHF. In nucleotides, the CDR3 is TGTGCCAGCAGCCAAGACAGGGGAGCGGATCAGCCCCAGCATTTT.

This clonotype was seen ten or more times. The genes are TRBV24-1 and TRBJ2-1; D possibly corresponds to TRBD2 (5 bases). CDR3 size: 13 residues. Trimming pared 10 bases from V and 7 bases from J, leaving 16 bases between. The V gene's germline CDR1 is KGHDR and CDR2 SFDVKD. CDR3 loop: CATEGRPQNEQFF. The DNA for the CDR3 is TGTGCCACAGAGGGTCGACCCCAAAATGAGCAGTTCTTC.

CDR3 in amino acids: CAISRTGGSNQPQHF. In nucleotides, the CDR3 is TGTGCCATCAGCCGAACAGGGGGCAGCAATCAGCCCCAGCATTTT. The gene calls are TRBV10-3 and TRBJ1-5; TRBD1 agrees at 9 bases. The CDR3 consists of 15 residues. V lost 6 bases to trimming and J lost 1 base; unmatched junction nucleotides: 4. Looked up from germline, CDR1 is ENHRY and CDR2 is SYGVKD.

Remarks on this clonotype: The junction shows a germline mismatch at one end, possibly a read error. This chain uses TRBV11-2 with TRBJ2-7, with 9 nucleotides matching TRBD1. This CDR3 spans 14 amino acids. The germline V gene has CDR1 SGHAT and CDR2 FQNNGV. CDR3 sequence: CASSGRTGVYEQYF. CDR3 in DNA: TGCGCCAGCAGCGGGCGGACAGGGGTCTACGAGCAGTACTTC.

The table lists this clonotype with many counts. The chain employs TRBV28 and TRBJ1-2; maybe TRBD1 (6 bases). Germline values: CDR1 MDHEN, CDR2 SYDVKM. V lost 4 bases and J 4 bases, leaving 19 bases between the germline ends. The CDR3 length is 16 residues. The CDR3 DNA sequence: TGTGCCAGCAGTTCCCCGGGCCAACAGGGACCCTATGGCTACACCTTC. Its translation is CASSSPGQQGPYGYTF.

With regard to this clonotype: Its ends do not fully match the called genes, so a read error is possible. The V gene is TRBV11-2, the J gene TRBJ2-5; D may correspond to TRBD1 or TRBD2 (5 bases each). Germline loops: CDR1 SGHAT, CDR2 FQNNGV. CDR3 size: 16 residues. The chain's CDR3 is CASSFTSGTNIYGSDF. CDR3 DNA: TGTGCCAGCAGCTTTACCTCCGGGACCAATATTTACGGGTCGGACTTC.

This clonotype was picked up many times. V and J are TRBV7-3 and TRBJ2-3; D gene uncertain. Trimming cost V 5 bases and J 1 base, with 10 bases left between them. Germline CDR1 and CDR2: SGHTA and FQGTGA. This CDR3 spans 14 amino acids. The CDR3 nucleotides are TGTGCCAGCAGCCTTAACAGCGGCACAGATACGCAGTATTTT. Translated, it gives CASSLNSGTDTQYF.

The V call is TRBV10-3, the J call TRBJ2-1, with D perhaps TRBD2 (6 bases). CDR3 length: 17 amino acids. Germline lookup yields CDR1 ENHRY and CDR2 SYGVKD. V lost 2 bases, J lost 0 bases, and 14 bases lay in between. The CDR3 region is CAISERSAGTSYNEQFF. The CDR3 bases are TGTGCCATCAGTGAGCGGTCGGCGGGAACCTCCTACAATGAGCAGTTCTTC.

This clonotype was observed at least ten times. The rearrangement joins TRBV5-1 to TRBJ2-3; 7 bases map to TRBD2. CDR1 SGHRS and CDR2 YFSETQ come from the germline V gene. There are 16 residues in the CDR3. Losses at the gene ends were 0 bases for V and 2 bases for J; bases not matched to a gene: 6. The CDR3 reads CASSLEASGLTDTQYF. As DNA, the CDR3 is TGCGCCAGCAGCTTGGAGGCTAGCGGCCTCACAGATACGCAGTATTTT.

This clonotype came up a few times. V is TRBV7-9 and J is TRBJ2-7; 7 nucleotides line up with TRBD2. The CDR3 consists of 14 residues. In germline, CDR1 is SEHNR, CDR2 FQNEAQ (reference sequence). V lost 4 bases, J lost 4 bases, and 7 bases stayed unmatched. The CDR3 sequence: CASSSGREIYEQYF. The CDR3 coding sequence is TGTGCCAGCAGCTCCGGGCGGGAGATTTACGAGCAGTACTTC.

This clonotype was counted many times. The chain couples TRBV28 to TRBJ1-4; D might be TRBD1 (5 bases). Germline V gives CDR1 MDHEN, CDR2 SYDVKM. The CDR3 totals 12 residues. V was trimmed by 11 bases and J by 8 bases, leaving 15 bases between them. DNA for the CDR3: TGTGCCGCCGGAGGGGTTGAGGAAAAACTGTTTTTT. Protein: CAAGGVEEKLFF.

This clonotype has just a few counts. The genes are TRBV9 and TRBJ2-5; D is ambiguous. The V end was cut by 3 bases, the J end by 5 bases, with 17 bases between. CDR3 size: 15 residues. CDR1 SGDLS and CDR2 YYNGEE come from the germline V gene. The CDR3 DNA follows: TGTGCCAGCAGCGCAGCCCCCGCCTACCCGGAGACCCAGTACTTC. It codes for CASSAAPAYPETQYF.

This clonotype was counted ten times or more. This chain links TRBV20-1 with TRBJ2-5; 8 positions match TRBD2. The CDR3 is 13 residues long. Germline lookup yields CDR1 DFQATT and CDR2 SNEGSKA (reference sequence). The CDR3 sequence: CSGTSGPHETQYF. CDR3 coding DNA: TGCAGCGGCACTAGCGGTCCTCACGAGACCCAGTACTTC.

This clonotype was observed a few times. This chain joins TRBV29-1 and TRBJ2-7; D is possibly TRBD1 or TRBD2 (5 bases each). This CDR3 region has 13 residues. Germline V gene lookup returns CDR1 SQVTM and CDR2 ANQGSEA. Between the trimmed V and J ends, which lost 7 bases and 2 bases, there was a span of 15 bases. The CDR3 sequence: CSASRGDAYEQYF. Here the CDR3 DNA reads TGCAGCGCTAGCCGAGGGGACGCCTACGAGCAGTACTTC.

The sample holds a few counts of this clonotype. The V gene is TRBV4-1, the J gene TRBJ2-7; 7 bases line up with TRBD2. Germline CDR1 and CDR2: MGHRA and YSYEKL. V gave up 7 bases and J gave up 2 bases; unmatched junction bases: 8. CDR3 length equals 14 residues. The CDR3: CASNSHGGTYEQYF. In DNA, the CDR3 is TGCGCCAGCAACTCCCACGGGGGGACCTACGAGCAGTACTTC.

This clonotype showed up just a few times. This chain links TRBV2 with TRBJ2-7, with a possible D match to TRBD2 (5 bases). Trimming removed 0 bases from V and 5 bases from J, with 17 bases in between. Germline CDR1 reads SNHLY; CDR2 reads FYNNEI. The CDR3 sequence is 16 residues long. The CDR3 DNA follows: TGTGCCAGCAGTGAAGCGCTGGGTGGGAGTAAGAACGAGCAGTACTTC. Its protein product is CASSEALGGSKNEQYF.

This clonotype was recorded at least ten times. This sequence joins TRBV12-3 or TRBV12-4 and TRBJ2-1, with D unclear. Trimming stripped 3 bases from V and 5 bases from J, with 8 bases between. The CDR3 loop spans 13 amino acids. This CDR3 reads CASSFSLNNEQFF. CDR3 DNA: TGTGCCAGCAGTTTTAGTTTGAACAATGAGCAGTTCTTC.

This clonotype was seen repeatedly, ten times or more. In DNA, the CDR3 is TGTGCCAGCAGCTTAGCCTTTCTTGACGAGCAGTACTTC. Protein sequence: CASSLAFLDEQYF. The chain employs TRBV13 and TRBJ2-7; D gene uncertain. CDR3 length equals 13 residues. The germline gives CDR1 PRHDT, CDR2 FYEKMQ (reference sequence). The V end lost 1 base, the J end lost 5 bases, and 9 bases lay between the germline ends.

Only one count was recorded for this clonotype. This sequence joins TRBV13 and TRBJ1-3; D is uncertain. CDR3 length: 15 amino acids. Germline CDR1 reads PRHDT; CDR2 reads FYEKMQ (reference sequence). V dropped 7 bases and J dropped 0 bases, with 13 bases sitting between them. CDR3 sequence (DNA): TGTGCCAGCACCATTCGGCAGACCTCTGGAAACACCATATATTTT. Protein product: CASTIRQTSGNTIYF.

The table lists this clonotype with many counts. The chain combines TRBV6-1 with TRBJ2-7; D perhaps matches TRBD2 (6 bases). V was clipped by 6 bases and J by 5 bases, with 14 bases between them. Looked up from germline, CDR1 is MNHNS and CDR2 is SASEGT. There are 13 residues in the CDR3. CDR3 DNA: TGTGCCAGCAGGACTAGGGGTCTCGACGAGCAGTACTTC. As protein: CASRTRGLDEQYF.